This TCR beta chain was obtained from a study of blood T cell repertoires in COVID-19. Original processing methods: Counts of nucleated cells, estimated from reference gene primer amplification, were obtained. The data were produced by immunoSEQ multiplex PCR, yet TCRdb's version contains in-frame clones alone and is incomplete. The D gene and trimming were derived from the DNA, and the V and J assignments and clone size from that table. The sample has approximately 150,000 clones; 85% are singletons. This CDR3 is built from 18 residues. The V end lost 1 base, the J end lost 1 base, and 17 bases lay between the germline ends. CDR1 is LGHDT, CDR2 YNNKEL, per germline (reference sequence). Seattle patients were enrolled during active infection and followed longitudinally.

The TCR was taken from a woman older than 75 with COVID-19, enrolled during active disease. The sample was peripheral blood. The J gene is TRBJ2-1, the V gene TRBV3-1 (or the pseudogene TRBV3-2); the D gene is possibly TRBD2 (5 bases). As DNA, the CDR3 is TGTGCCAGCAGCCAAGGAACGCGAAGCGGAAGATCCTACAATGAGCAGTTCTTC. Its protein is CASSQGTRSGRSYNEQFF.